This T cell receptor beta chain derives from a study of blood T cell repertoires in COVID-19. Study-wide background: Samples representing acute and convalescent COVID-19 were sourced from the United States, Italy and Spain. In each case, the material was cDNA or gDNA derived from T cells, B-cell-depleted T cells, or PBMCs.

The V end lost 3 bases, the J end lost 8 bases, and 13 bases lay between the germline ends. The CDR3 totals 14 residues. CDR1 is MDHEN, CDR2 SYDVKM, per germline. As handled by the study authors: Using reference gene primer amplification, nucleated cell counts were estimated. Using immunoSEQ multiplex PCR, the repertoire was profiled, and TCRdb retains in-frame clones only, with some absent. V and J calls and clone size follow that table, whereas D and trimming were derived from the DNA. The sample has about 170,000 clones; around 80% are singletons. Patients at the Seattle site were enrolled during active infection and followed longitudinally.

Sequenced sample: peripheral blood. This clonotype originated in a woman aged 70-85 years with COVID-19, enrolled during active disease. This chain links TRBV28 with TRBJ1-4; D is perhaps TRBD1 (6 bases). CDR3 DNA sequence: TGTGCCAGCAGTTTGGGCTGGGACAAGGAAAAACTGTTTTTT. It encodes CASSLGWDKEKLFF. Looking up the rest from reference TRBV28 and TRBJ1-4 gives the full variable domain: DVKVTQSSRYLVKRTGEKVFLECVQDMDHENMFWYRQDPGLGLRLIYFSYDVKMKEKGDIPEGYSVSREKKERFSLILESASTNQTSMYLCASSLGWDKEKLFFGSGTQLSVL.